The clone carrying this TCR beta chain came up many times. Researchers amplified the TCR beta CDR3 regions from RNA transcripts. HTBI primers drove first-round RT-PCR of the TCR CDR3. Each CDR3 protein is one row after TCRdb ran MiXCR on the multiplex PCR reads. The repertoire has around 350,000 distinct CDR3 sequences, less than 15% of them found once; the top ten carry 9.2%. This sample is part of a study of T cells in Graves' hyperthyroidism and ophthalmopathy. CDR1 MNHNS and CDR2 SASEGT come from the germline V gene. The CDR3 is 14 amino acids. Material: blood. The clonotype was recovered from a woman under 30 with Graves' hyperthyroidism. The rearrangement links TRBV6-1 to TRBJ2-7; a possible D gene is TRBD1 (6 bases). The chain's CDR3 is CAKQEGRGAYEQYF. CDR3 sequence (DNA): TGTGCAAAGCAAGAGGGCAGGGGAGCCTACGAGCAGTACTTC.